The rows below give T cell receptor beta chains drawn from one sample of a study of blood T cell repertoires in COVID-19. Measured with immunoSEQ multiplex PCR; TCRdb has only the in-frame clones, and not every one. The table lists around 100,000 clones, approximately 86% of them singletons. The source material was peripheral blood. The receptors come from a human donor in a cohort sampled during active COVID-19. CDR3s include the opening cysteine and the closing phenylalanine or tryptophan. A D gene is named only where the DNA matches it firmly. Expanded clones are given a class, and other clones once, few, many or no size at all.

d_call	v_call	j_call	clone_size	cdr3_aa	cdr3_nt
NA	TRBV5-6	TRBJ1-5	once	CASSLGRLSNQPQHF	TGTGCCAGCAGCTTGGGGAGACTTAGCAATCAGCCCCAGCATTTT
NA	TRBV7-9	TRBJ1-1	few	CASSSSLGDGTRAFF	TGTGCCAGCAGCTCCTCGTTGGGGGACGGGACTCGGGCTTTCTTT
NA	TRBV7-9	TRBJ2-3	NA	CASSLGSRDTQYF	TGTGCCAGCAGCTTAGGGTCTAGGGATACGCAGTATTTT
NA	TRBV30	TRBJ2-5	NA	CAWGLGLLPVETQYF	TGTGCCTGGGGGTTGGGGCTCCTACCCGTGGAGACCCAGTACTTC
TRBD2	TRBV7-2	TRBJ2-3	NA	CASSLGLAGAADTQYF	TGTGCCAGCAGCTTAGGACTAGCGGGAGCGGCAGATACGCAGTATTTT
NA	TRBV11-2	TRBJ2-1	NA	CASRSAEVSYNEQFF	TGTGCCAGCAGGTCCGCGGAGGTCTCCTACAATGAGCAGTTCTTC
NA	TRBV28	TRBJ1-3	NA	CASSLDRRKAGNTIYF	TGTGCCAGCAGTCTCGACAGGAGAAAAGCGGGAAACACCATATATTTT
TRBD1	TRBV5-4	TRBJ1-1	NA	CASRTGTGASGTEAFF	TGTGCCAGCAGGACCGGGACAGGGGCCTCGGGCACTGAAGCTTTCTTT
NA	TRBV7-2	TRBJ2-6	once	CASIPRISGANVLTF	TGTGCCAGCATCCCTAGAATCTCTGGGGCCAACGTCCTGACTTTC
TRBD1	TRBV5-6	TRBJ2-5	NA	CASSSGTDYFEETQYF	TGTGCCAGCAGCTCCGGGACAGACTACTTTGAGGAGACCCAGTACTTC
TRBD1	TRBV7-2	TRBJ1-6	NA	CASSAYRGRSPLHF	TGTGCCAGCAGCGCGTACAGGGGACGTTCACCCCTCCACTTT
NA	TRBV30	TRBJ1-6	NA	CAWSAQGNSPLHF	TGTGCCTGGAGTGCGCAGGGGAATTCACCCCTCCACTTT
TRBD2	TRBV5-1	TRBJ2-6	NA	CASSTRLAGTSGANVLTF	TGCGCCAGCAGCACCCGACTAGCGGGGACCTCTGGGGCCAACGTCCTGACTTTC
NA	TRBV7-8	TRBJ1-6	once	CASSLDDRRSGPPLHF	TGTGCCAGCAGCTTAGATGACAGGCGAAGCGGTCCACCCCTCCACTTT
NA	TRBV5-5	TRBJ2-7	NA	CATTATGGSYEQYF	TGTGCCACCACAGCGACAGGAGGCAGTTACGAGCAGTACTTC
TRBD1	TRBV2	TRBJ1-4	NA	CASGRAGGFNEKLFF	TGTGCCAGCGGACGGGCAGGGGGCTTTAATGAAAAACTGTTTTTT
TRBD2	TRBV6-5	TRBJ2-7	NA	CASRGSGYSYEQYF	TGTGCCAGCAGAGGTAGCGGGTACTCCTACGAGCAGTACTTC
NA	TRBV30	TRBJ2-3	NA	CAWTGFLTDTQYF	TGTGCCTGGACAGGGTTTTTGACAGATACGCAGTATTTT
TRBD1	TRBV4-2	TRBJ2-7	NA	CASSQARDRGYEQYF	TGTGCCAGCAGCCAGGCCCGGGACAGGGGCTACGAGCAGTACTTC
NA	TRBV18	TRBJ2-7	NA	CASSPSEREQYF	TGTGCCAGCTCACCATCGGAGAGGGAGCAGTACTTC
TRBD2	TRBV6-2/TRBV6-3	TRBJ2-3	NA	CASSYEGSGLWGTQYF	TGTGCCAGCAGTTACGAGGGTAGCGGGCTTTGGGGTACGCAGTATTTT
TRBD2	TRBV19	TRBJ2-1	NA	CASSILAGYNEQFF	TGTGCCAGTAGTATCCTAGCGGGATACAATGAGCAGTTCTTC
TRBD1	TRBV4-1	TRBJ2-1	NA	CASSQGQGKYNEQFF	TGCGCCAGCAGCCAAGGACAGGGGAAATACAATGAGCAGTTCTTC
NA	TRBV30	TRBJ2-7	NA	CAWSTGSGHPYEQYF	TGTGCCTGGAGTACAGGGTCAGGTCATCCCTACGAGCAGTACTTC
NA	TRBV7-6	TRBJ1-2	few	CATRTANYGYTF	TGTGCCACTCGGACAGCCAACTATGGCTACACCTTC
TRBD2	TRBV9	TRBJ2-5	NA	CASSVGASGGQETQYF	TGTGCCAGCAGCGTAGGTGCTAGCGGGGGACAAGAGACCCAGTACTTC
TRBD1	TRBV11-2	TRBJ1-2	NA	CASSSLQGAIYGYTF	TGTGCCAGCAGCTCGTTACAGGGGGCGATCTATGGCTACACCTTC
NA	TRBV30	TRBJ1-2	NA	CAWKGLANYGYTF	TGTGCCTGGAAGGGGTTAGCTAACTATGGCTACACCTTC
NA	TRBV3-1/TRBV3-2	TRBJ1-1	NA	CASTYRWGTEAFF	TGTGCCAGCACCTACAGGTGGGGCACTGAAGCTTTCTTT
NA	TRBV11-3	TRBJ2-5	NA	CASSLGSTRGETQYF	TGTGCCAGCAGCTTAGGGTCCACGCGGGGAGAGACCCAGTACTTC
NA	TRBV5-3	TRBJ2-7	NA	CARSLGSLQYF	TGTGCCAGAAGCTTGGGGAGTTTGCAGTACTTC
NA	TRBV13	TRBJ1-1	NA	CASSLVLTEAFF	TGTGCCAGCAGCTTAGTTCTAACTGAAGCTTTCTTT
TRBD2	TRBV2	TRBJ2-5	once	CASSEVSGRVGETQYF	TGTGCCAGCAGTGAAGTGAGCGGGAGGGTCGGAGAGACCCAGTACTTC
NA	TRBV6-2/TRBV6-3	TRBJ1-5	few	CASSYSRVQRTGLRNQPQHF	TGTGCCAGCAGTTACTCGAGGGTCCAACGTACTGGACTCAGGAATCAGCCCCAGCATTTT
NA	TRBV10-3	TRBJ1-1	NA	CAISGGGMNTEAFF	TGTGCCATCAGTGGGGGGGGGATGAACACTGAAGCTTTCTTT
NA	TRBV19	TRBJ2-3	NA	CASSPAELRTDTQYF	TGTGCCAGTAGTCCAGCGGAGTTGCGCACAGATACGCAGTATTTT
NA	TRBV9	TRBJ1-5	NA	CASSVSGVGNQPQHF	TGTGCCAGCAGCGTCTCAGGGGTTGGCAATCAGCCCCAGCATTTT
TRBD2	TRBV5-1	TRBJ2-1	NA	CAIKSGGADEQFF	TGCGCCATCAAAAGCGGGGGGGCCGATGAGCAGTTCTTC
NA	TRBV6-6	TRBJ2-1	NA	CASRREANPYNEQFF	TGTGCCAGCAGAAGAGAGGCAAACCCCTACAATGAGCAGTTCTTC
TRBD1	TRBV7-6	TRBJ1-5	few	CASSKGTGGVQPQHF	TGTGCCAGCAGCAAAGGGACAGGGGGCGTTCAGCCCCAGCATTTT
TRBD1	TRBV18	TRBJ1-5	few	CASSWGQGGNQPQHF	TGTGCCAGCTCTTGGGGACAGGGCGGCAATCAGCCCCAGCATTTT
TRBD1	TRBV19	TRBJ1-6	NA	CASRDRGSDSPLHF	TGTGCCAGTAGGGACAGGGGGTCCGATTCACCCCTCCACTTT
NA	TRBV28	TRBJ1-4	NA	CASSLEGGFEKLFF	TGTGCCAGCAGTTTAGAAGGGGGTTTTGAAAAACTGTTTTTT
NA	TRBV9	TRBJ1-1	NA	CASSVAVFTEAFF	TGTGCCAGCAGCGTAGCCGTTTTTACTGAAGCTTTCTTT
NA	TRBV3-1/TRBV3-2	TRBJ2-6	once	CASSQSPFSGANVLTF	TGTGCCAGCAGCCAATCCCCTTTCTCTGGGGCCAACGTCCTGACTTTC
NA	TRBV19	TRBJ1-3	NA	CASRQDHSGNTIYF	TGTGCCAGCAGACAGGACCACTCTGGAAACACCATATATTTT